The 12 T cell receptor beta chains below were found in one sample sequenced in a study of Ad26.COV2.S vaccination and SARS-CoV-2 variants. The protocol was immunoSEQ multiplex PCR, while the TCRdb copy is restricted to in-frame clones and leaves out a portion. The table includes around 400,000 clones, around 90% detected once. Described treatment: about 20 received Ad26.COV2.S at low or high dose, single or two shots; 5 received placebo; per-sample allocation not given. Vaccine and placebo recipients were sampled on day 63 after the first injection. Sequencing was performed on peripheral blood, taken in a trial of Ad26.COV2.S vaccine versus placebo. All receptors come from a person aged 18-60 years who received the Ad26.COV2.S COVID-19 vaccine or a placebo.

The chain combines TRBV29-1 with TRBJ2-2; 9 bases agree with TRBD2. From germline, CDR1 is SQVTM and CDR2 ANQGSEA. The CDR3 consists of 16 residues. J gave up 1 base and V 6 bases, and 9 bases lay outside the gene matches. CDR3 amino acids: CSVTGATSGNTGELFF. The CDR3 DNA reads as TGCAGCGTGACAGGAGCGACTAGCGGGAACACCGGGGAGCTGTTTTTT.

This rearrangement joins TRBV19 to TRBJ1-3; 8 bases agree with TRBD1. V lost 4 bases and J lost 5; bases outside the gene matches: 10. This CDR3 region has 16 residues. Germline loops: CDR1 LNHDA, CDR2 SQIVND (reference sequence). As DNA, the CDR3 is TGTGCCAGTAGTACAGGGGGGGACAGGTCTCGAAACACCATATATTTT. Residues: CASSTGGDRSRNTIYF.

The chain uses TRBV18 and TRBJ1-4, with D possibly TRBD1 on 5 matching bases. In germline, CDR1 is KGHSH, CDR2 LQKENI. The CDR3 loop spans 13 amino acids. The V end lost 5 bases, the J end lost 7 bases, and 11 bases lay between the germline ends. The CDR3, as DNA: TGTGCCAGCTCAACGGGGGACGGTGAAAAACTGTTTTTT. This encodes CASSTGDGEKLFF.

In this sample, this clone turned up once. The chain links TRBV3-1 (or the pseudogene TRBV3-2) to TRBJ2-5, with D uncertain. The CDR3 is made up of 14 amino acids. The germline gives CDR1 LGHDT, CDR2 YNNKEL (reference sequence). Trimming left V 5 bases short and J 0 bases short, with 10 bases between. The CDR3 loop is CASSRRWYQETQYF. CDR3 coding DNA: TGTGCCAGCAGCAGACGGTGGTACCAAGAGACCCAGTACTTC.

The chain combines TRBV6-1 with TRBJ2-1, with TRBD2 matching 9 bases. Losses at the gene ends were 1 base for V and 0 bases for J; bases not matched to a gene: 4. Germline-derived CDR1 and CDR2 are MNHNS and SASEGT. This CDR3 region has 17 residues. In DNA, the CDR3 is TGTGCCAGCAGTGAAGTTAGCGGGAGTATCTCCTACAATGAGCAGTTCTTC. This translates into CASSEVSGSISYNEQFF.

The V gene is TRBV11-3, the J gene TRBJ2-1, with D possibly being TRBD2 (5 bases). CDR1 and CDR2 from the germline V gene are SGHNT and YENEEA. V was trimmed by 5 bases and J by 5 bases, leaving 16 bases between them. The CDR3 spans 15 residues. CDR3 nucleotides: TGTGCCAGCAGCGCCGGAGGCGGGCAGAACAATGAGCAGTTCTTC. It is translated as CASSAGGGQNNEQFF.

This sequence joins TRBV3-1 (or the pseudogene TRBV3-2) and TRBJ2-1, with 7 positions matching TRBD2. Germline loops: CDR1 LGHDT, CDR2 YNNKEL (reference sequence). The CDR3 runs to 16 residues. V lost 0 bases to trimming and J lost 8 bases; unmatched junction nucleotides: 10. The CDR3 sequence: CASSQEAEGGSDEQFF. The CDR3 DNA reads TGTGCCAGCAGCCAAGAAGCTGAAGGCGGGAGCGATGAGCAGTTCTTC.

In its sample, this clone was seen once. The V gene is TRBV3-1 (or the pseudogene TRBV3-2), the J gene TRBJ2-5, with D maybe TRBD1 (6 bases). V lost 5 bases and J lost 2, with 12 bases in between. The CDR3 loop spans 14 amino acids. Germline V gives CDR1 LGHDT, CDR2 YNNKEL (reference sequence). CDR3 in amino acids: CASSFTGRQETQYF. In nucleotides, the CDR3 is TGTGCCAGCAGCTTTACAGGGCGGCAAGAGACCCAGTACTTC.

The chain links TRBV3-1 (or the pseudogene TRBV3-2) to TRBJ2-7, with a weak D call TRBD2 (5 bases). Germline V gene data show CDR1 as LGHDT and CDR2 as YNNKEL (reference sequence). V was pared by 4 bases and J by 3 bases, with 13 bases between. The CDR3 length is 14 residues. CDR3 nucleotides: TGTGCCAGCAGCCCGTCGGCGGGCCACTACGAGCAGTACTTC. It is translated as CASSPSAGHYEQYF.

Remarks on this clone: Distinct nucleotide sequences in the sample also encode this CDR3. This chain uses TRBV30 with TRBJ1-2, with 7 bases matching TRBD1. With 0 bases clipped from V and 7 bases from J, the junction kept 2 bases outside the gene matches. The CDR3 has 12 residues. The V gene's germline CDR1 is GTSNPN and CDR2 SVGIG (reference sequence). CDR3 in amino acids: CAWSVPGGGYTF. In nucleotides, the CDR3 is TGTGCCTGGAGTGTACCAGGGGGTGGCTACACCTTC.

This clone came up once. The V gene is TRBV28, the J gene TRBJ2-1, with 8 bases matching TRBD2. Germline assignment: CDR1 MDHEN and CDR2 SYDVKM. V lost 3 bases, J lost 6 bases, and 10 bases stayed unmatched. CDR3 length equals 16 residues. CDR3 sequence: CASSLGQREIFNEQFF. CDR3 DNA: TGTGCCAGCAGTTTGGGCCAGCGGGAGATCTTCAATGAGCAGTTCTTC. Together with reference TRBV28 and TRBJ2-1, the CDR3 gives the full variable domain: DVKVTQSSRYLVKRTGEKVFLECVQDMDHENMFWYRQDPGLGLRLIYFSYDVKMKEKGDIPEGYSVSREKKERFSLILESASTNQTSMYLCASSLGQREIFNEQFFGPGTRLTVL.

This clone was detected once. The V call is TRBV5-1, the J call TRBJ1-1; 7 bases fit TRBD1. The germline V gene has CDR1 SGHRS and CDR2 YFSETQ. The CDR3 length is 14 residues. With 1 base clipped from V and 7 bases from J, the junction kept 7 bases outside the gene matches. In DNA, the CDR3 is TGCGCCAGCAGCTTGAGGTTAGGGGGCCTTGAAGCTTTCTTT. Protein: CASSLRLGGLEAFF. The variable domain in full, with the rest retrieved from reference TRBV5-1 and TRBJ1-1, is KAGVTQTPRYLIKTRGQQVTLSCSPISGHRSVSWYQQTPGQGLQFLFEYFSETQRNKGNFPGRFSGRQFSNSRSEMNVSTLELGDSALYLCASSLRLGGLEAFFGQGTRLTVV.